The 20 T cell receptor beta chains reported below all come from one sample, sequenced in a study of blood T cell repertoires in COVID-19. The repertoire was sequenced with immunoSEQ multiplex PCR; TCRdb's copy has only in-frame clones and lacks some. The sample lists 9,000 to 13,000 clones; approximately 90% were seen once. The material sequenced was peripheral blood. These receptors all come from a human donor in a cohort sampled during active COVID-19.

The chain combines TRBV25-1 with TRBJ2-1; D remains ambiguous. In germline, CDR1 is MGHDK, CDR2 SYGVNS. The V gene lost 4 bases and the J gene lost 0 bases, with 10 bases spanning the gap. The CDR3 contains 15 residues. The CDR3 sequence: CASSAVSSSYNEQFF. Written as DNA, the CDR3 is TGTGCCAGCAGTGCCGTCTCGAGCTCCTACAATGAGCAGTTCTTC.

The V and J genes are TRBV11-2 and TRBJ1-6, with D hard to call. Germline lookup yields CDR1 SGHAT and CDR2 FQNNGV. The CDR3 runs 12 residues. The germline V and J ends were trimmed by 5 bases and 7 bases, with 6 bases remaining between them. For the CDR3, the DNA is TGTGCCAGCAGCGATCAGAATTCACCCCTCCACTTT. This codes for CASSDQNSPLHF.

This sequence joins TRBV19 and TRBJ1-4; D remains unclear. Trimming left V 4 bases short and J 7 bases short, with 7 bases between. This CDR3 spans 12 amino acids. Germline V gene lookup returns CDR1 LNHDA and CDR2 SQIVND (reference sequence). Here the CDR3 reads CASSTVSEKLFF. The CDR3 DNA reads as TGTGCCAGTAGTACCGTGAGTGAAAAACTGTTTTTT.

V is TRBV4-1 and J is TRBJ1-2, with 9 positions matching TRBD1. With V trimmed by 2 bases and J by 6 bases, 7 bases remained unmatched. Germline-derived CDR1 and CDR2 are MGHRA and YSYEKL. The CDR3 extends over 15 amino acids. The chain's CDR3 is CASSQPGTGFNGYTF. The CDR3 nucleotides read TGCGCCAGCAGCCAACCCGGGACAGGGTTTAATGGCTACACCTTC.

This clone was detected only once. The CDR3 bases are TGTGCCAGCAGCTCCCCTTACAGGGATGGCTACACCTTC. Translation gives CASSSPYRDGYTF. The V call is TRBV7-9, the J call TRBJ1-2, with D tentatively TRBD1 (6 bases). This CDR3 contains 13 residues. V lost 4 bases, J lost 6 bases, and 12 bases lay in between. CDR1 and CDR2 (germline): SEHNR, FQNEAQ (reference sequence).

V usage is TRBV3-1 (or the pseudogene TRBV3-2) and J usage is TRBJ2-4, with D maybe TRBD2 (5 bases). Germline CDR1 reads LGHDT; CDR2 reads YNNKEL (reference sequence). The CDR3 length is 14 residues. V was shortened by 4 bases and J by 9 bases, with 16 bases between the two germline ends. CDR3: CASSREAPGSIQYF. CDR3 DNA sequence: TGTGCCAGCAGCCGAGAGGCGCCGGGGAGCATTCAGTACTTC.

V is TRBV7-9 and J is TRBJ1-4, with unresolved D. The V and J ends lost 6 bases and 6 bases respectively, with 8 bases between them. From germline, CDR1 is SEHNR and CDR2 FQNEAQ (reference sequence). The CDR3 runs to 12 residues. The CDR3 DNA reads TGTGCCAGCAGTCCGAGGGATGAAAAACTGTTTTTT. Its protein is CASSPRDEKLFF.

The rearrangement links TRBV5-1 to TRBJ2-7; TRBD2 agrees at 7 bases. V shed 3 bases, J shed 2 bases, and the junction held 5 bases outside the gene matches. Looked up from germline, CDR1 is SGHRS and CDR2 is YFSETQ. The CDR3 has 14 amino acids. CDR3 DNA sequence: TGCGCCAGCAGCTCCACCGGGACTACCTACGAGCAGTACTTC. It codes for CASSSTGTTYEQYF.

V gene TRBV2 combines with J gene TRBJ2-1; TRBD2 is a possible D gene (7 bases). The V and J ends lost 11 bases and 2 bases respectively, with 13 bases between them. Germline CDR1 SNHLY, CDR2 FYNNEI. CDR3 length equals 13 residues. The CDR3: CAGRGGTYNEQFF. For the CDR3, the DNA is TGTGCCGGAAGGGGGGGCACCTACAATGAGCAGTTCTTC. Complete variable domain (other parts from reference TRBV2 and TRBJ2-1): EPEVTQTPSHQVTQMGQEVILRCVPISNHLYFYWYRQILGQKVEFLVSFYNNEISEKSEIFDDQFSVERPDGSNFTLKIRSTKLEDSAMYFCAGRGGTYNEQFFGPGTRLTVL.

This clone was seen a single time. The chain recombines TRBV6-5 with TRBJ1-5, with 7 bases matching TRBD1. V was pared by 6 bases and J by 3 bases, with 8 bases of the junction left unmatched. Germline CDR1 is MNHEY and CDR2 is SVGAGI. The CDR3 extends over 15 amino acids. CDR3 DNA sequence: TGTGCCAGCAGGCAAAGGGGGCATGACAATCAGCCCCAGCATTTT. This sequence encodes CASRQRGHDNQPQHF.

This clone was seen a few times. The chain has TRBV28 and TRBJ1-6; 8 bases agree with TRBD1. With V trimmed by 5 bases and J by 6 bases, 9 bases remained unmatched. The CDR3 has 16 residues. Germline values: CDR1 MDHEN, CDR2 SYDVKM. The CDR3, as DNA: TGTGCCAGCAGTGCGCAGGGGGCGAAAGGTAATTCACCCCTCCACTTT. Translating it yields CASSAQGAKGNSPLHF.

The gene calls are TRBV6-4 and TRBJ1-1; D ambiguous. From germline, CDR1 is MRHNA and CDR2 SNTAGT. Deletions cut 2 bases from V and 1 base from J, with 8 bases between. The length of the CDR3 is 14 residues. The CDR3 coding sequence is TGTGCCAGCAGTGACGGCGGGGAGAACACTGAAGCTTTCTTT. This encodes CASSDGGENTEAFF.

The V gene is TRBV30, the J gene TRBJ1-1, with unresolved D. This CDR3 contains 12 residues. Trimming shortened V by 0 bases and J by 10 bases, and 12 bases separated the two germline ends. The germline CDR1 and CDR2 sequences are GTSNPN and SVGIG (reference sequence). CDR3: CAWSVLGEGAFF. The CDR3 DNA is TGTGCCTGGAGTGTACTCGGGGAAGGAGCTTTCTTT.

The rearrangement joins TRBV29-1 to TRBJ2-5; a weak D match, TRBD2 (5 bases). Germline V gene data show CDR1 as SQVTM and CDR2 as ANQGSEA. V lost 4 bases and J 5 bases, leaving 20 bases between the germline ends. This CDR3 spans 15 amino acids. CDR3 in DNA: TGCAGCGTTGTAGGGAGTCAGATTATAGGGGAGACCCAGTACTTC. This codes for CSVVGSQIIGETQYF.

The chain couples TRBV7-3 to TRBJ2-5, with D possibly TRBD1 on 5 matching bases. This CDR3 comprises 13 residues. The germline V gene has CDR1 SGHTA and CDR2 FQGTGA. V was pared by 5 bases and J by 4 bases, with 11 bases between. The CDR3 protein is CASSRNRRETQYF. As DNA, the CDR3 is TGTGCCAGCAGCCGTAACAGGAGAGAGACCCAGTACTTC.

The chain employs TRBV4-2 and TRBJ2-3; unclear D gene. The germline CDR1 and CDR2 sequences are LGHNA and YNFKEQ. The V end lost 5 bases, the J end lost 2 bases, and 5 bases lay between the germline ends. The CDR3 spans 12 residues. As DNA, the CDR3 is TGTGCCAGCAGCGTGGCCACAGATACGCAGTATTTT. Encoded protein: CASSVATDTQYF.

The CDR3 coding sequence is TGTGCCCACTCCCGGGACAGTAATGAAAAACTGTTTTTT. This gives the protein CAHSRDSNEKLFF. The chain couples TRBV30 to TRBJ1-4; TRBD1 agrees at 7 bases. This CDR3 comprises 13 residues. Trimming cost V 8 bases and J 4 bases; bases outside gene matches: 7. The germline V gene has CDR1 GTSNPN and CDR2 SVGIG (reference sequence).

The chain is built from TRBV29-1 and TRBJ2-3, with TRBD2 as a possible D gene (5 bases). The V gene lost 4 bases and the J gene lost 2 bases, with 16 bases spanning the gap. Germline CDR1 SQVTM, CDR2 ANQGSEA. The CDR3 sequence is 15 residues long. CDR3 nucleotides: TGCAGCGTTGTGGGAGTAGCGCGATTCACAGATACGCAGTATTTT. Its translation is CSVVGVARFTDTQYF.

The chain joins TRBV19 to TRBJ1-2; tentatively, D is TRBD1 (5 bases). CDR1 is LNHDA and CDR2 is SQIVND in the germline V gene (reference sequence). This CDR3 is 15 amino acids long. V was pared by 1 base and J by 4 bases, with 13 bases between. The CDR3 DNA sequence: TGTGCCAGTAGTATAGGAAGACAGCTTAGCTATGGCTACACCTTC. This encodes CASSIGRQLSYGYTF.

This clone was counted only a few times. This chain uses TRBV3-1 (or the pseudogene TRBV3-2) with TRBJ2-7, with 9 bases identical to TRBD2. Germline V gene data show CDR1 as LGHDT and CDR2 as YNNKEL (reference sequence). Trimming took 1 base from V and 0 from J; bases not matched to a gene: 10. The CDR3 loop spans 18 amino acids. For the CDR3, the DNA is TGTGCCAGCAGCCAAGTTTGGCTAGCGGGGTCCAGCTCCTACGAGCAGTACTTC. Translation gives CASSQVWLAGSSSYEQYF.